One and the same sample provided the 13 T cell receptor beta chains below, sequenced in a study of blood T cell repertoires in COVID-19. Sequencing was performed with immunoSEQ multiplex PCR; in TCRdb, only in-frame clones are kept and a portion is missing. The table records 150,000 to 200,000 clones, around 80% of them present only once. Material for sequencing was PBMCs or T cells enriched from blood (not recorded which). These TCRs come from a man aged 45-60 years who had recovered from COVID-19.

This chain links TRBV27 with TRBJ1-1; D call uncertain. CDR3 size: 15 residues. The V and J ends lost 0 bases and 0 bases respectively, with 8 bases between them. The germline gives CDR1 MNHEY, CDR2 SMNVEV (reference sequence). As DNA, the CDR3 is TGTGCCAGCAGTTTATCTGCTTACATGAACACTGAAGCTTTCTTT. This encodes CASSLSAYMNTEAFF.

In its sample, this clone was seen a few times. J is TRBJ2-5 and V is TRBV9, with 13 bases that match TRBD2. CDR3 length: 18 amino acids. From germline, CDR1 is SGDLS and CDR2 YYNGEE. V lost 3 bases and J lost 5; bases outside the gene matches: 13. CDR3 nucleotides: TGTGCCAGCAGCGGAGGACTAGCGGGGGCATCAGGGTTGGAGACCCAGTACTTC. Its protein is CASSGGLAGASGLETQYF.

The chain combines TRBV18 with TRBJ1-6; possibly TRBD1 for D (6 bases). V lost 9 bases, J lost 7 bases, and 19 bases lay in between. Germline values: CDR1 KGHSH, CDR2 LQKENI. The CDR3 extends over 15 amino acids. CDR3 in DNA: TGTGCCAGTTCAACCAGACAGGCCAACAATTCACCCCTCCACTTT. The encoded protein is CASSTRQANNSPLHF.

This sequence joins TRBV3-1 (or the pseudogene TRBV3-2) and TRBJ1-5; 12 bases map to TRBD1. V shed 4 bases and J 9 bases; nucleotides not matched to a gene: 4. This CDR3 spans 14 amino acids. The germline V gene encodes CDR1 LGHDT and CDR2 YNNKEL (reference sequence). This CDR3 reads CASSPGTGGTPQHF. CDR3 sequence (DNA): TGTGCCAGCAGCCCAGGGACAGGGGGCACGCCCCAGCATTTT.

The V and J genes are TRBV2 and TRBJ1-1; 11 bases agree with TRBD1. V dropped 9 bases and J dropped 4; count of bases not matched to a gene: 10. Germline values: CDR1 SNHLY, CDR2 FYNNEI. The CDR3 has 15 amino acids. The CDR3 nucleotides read TGTGCCAGGAGATTTACCGGGACAGGGGGCACTGAAGCTTTCTTT. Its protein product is CARRFTGTGGTEAFF.

The DNA for the CDR3 is TGTGCCTGGAGTAGTGACAGGGGGTTTCGCGAGCAGTACTTC. It yields the protein CAWSSDRGFREQYF. This chain links TRBV30 with TRBJ2-7, with TRBD1 identical over 9 bases. Germline V gives CDR1 GTSNPN, CDR2 SVGIG (reference sequence). This CDR3 region has 14 residues. The J segment lost 6 bases and the V segment lost 2 bases, leaving 8 bases of the junction unmatched.

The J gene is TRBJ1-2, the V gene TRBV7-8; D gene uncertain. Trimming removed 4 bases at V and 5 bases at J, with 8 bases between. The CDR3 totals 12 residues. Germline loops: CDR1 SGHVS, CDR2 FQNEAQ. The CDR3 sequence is CASSWGGYGYTF. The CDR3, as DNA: TGTGCCAGCAGCTGGGGAGGGTATGGCTACACCTTC.

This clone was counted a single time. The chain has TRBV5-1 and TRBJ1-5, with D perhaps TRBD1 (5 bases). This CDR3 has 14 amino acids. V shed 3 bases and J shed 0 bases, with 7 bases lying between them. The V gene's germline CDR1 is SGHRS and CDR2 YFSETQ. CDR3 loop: CASSSTDSNQPQHF. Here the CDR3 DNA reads TGCGCCAGCAGCTCGACAGATAGCAATCAGCCCCAGCATTTT.

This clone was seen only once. The CDR3 sequence: CASTSGTRYYEQYF. In DNA, the CDR3 is TGTGCCAGCACCTCCGGGACTAGATATTACGAGCAGTACTTC. The chain links TRBV28 to TRBJ2-7, with 8 bases identical to TRBD2. CDR1 is MDHEN, CDR2 SYDVKM, per germline. V gave up 7 bases and J gave up 4 bases; unmatched junction bases: 9. The length of the CDR3 is 14 residues.

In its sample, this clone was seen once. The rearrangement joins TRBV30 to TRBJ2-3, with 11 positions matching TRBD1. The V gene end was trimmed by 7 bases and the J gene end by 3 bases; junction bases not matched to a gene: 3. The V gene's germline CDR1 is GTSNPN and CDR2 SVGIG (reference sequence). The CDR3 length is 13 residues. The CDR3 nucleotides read TGTGCCTCCGGGACAGGGGGGACAGATACGCAGTATTTT. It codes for CASGTGGTDTQYF.

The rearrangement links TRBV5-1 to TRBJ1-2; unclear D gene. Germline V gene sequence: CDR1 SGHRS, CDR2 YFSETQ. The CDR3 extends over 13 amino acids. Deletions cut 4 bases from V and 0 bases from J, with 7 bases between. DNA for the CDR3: TGCGCCAGCAGCACCACAACTAACTATGGCTACACCTTC. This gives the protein CASSTTTNYGYTF. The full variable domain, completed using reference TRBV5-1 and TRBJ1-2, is KAGVTQTPRYLIKTRGQQVTLSCSPISGHRSVSWYQQTPGQGLQFLFEYFSETQRNKGNFPGRFSGRQFSNSRSEMNVSTLELGDSALYLCASSTTTNYGYTFGSGTRLTVV.

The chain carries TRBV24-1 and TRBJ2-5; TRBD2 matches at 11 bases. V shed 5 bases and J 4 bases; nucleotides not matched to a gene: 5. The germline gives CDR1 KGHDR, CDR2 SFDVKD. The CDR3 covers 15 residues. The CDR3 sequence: CATSGLTSGRETQYF. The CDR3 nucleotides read TGTGCCACCAGTGGGTTAACTAGCGGGAGAGAGACCCAGTACTTC.

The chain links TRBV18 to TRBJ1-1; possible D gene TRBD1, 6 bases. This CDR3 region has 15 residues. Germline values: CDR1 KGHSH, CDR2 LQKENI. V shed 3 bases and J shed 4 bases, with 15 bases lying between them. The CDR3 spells CASSPYTGFGTEAFF. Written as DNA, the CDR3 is TGTGCCAGCTCACCGTACACAGGGTTTGGCACTGAAGCTTTCTTT.